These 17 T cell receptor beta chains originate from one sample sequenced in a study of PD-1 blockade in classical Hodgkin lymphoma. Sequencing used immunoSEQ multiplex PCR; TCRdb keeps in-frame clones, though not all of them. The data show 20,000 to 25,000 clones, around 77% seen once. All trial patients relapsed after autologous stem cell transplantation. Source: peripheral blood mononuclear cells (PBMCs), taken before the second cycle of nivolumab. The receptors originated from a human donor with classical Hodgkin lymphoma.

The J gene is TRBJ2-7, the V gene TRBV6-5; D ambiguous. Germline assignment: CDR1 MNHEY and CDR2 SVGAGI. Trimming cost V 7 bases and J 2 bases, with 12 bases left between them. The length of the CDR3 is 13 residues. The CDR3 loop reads CASKRAVTYEQYV. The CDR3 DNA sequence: TGTGCCAGCAAACGGGCTGTAACCTACGAGCAGTACGTC.

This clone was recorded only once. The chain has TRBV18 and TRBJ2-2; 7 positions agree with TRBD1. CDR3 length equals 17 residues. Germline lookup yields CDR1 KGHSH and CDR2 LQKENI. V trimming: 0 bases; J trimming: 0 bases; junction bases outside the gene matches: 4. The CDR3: CASSPPSGTANTGELFF. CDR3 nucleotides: TGTGCCAGCTCACCACCTTCGGGGACAGCGAACACCGGGGAGCTGTTTTTT. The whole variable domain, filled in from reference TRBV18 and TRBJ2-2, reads NAGVMQNPRHLVRRRGQEARLRCSPMKGHSHVYWYRQLPEEGLKFMVYLQKENIIDESGMPKERFSAEFPKEGPSILRIQQVVRGDSAAYFCASSPPSGTANTGELFFGEGSRLTVL.

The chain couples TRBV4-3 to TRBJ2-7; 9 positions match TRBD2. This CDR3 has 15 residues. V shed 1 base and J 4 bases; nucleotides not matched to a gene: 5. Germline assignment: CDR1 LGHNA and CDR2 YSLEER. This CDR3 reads CASSQGSGSIYEQYF. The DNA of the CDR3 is TGCGCCAGCAGCCAAGGTAGCGGGAGTATATACGAGCAGTACTTC.

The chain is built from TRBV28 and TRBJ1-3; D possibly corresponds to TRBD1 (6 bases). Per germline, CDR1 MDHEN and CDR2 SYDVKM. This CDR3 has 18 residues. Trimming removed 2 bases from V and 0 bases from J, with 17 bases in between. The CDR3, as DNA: TGTGCCAGCAGTTTAGGCGGACCTAACAGGGTCTCTGGAAACACCATATATTTT. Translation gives CASSLGGPNRVSGNTIYF.

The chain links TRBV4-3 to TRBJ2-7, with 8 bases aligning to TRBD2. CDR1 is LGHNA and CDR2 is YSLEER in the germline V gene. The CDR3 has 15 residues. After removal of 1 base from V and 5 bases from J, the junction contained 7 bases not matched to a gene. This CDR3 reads CASSQVLSGRHEQYF. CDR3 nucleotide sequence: TGCGCCAGCAGCCAAGTGTTGAGCGGGAGACACGAGCAGTACTTC.

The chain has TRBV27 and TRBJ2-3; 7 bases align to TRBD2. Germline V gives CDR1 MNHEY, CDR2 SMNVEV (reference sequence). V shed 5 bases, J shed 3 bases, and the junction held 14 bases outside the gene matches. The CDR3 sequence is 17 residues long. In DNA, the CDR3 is TGTGCCAGCAGTCCCAGATCAACTAGCGTCGCTACAGATACGCAGTATTTT. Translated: CASSPRSTSVATDTQYF.

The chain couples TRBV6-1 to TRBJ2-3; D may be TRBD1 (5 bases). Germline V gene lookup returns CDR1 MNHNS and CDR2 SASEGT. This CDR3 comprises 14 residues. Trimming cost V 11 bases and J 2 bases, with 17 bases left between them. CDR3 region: CAAMGLYDTDTQYF. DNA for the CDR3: TGTGCCGCCATGGGGCTCTACGACACAGATACGCAGTATTTT.

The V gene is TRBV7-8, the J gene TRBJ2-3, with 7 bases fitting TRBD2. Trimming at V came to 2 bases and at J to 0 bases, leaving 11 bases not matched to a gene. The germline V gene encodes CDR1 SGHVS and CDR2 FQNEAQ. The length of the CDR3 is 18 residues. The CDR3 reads CASSLTPGGGRSTDTQYF. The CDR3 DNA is TGTGCCAGCAGCTTAACCCCGGGAGGTGGGCGCAGCACAGATACGCAGTATTTT.

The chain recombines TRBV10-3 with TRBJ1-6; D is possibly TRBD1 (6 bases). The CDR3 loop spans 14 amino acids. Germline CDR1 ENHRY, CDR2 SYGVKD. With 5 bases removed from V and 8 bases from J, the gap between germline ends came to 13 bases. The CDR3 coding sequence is TGTGCCATCAGTTTCACAGGGCCCGATTCACCCCTCCACTTT. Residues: CAISFTGPDSPLHF.

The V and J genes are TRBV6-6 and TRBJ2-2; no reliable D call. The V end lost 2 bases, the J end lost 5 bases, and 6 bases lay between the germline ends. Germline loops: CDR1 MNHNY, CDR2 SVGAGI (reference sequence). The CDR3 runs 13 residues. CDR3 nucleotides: TGTGCCAGCAGTTACGCTGGGACCGGGGAGCTGTTTTTT. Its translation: CASSYAGTGELFF.

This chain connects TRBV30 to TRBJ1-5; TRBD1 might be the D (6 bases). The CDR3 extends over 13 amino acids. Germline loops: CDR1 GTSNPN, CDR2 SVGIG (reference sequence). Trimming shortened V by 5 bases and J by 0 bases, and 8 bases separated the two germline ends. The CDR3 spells CAWGQNSNQPQHF. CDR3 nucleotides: TGTGCCTGGGGACAGAATAGCAATCAGCCCCAGCATTTT.

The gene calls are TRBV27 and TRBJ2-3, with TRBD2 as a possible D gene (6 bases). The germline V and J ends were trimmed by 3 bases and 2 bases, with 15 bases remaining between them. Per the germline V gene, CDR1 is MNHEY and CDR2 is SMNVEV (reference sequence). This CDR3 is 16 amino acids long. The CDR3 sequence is CASSFSTSSHTDTQYF. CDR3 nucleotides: TGTGCCAGCAGTTTTAGCACTAGCTCGCACACAGATACGCAGTATTTT.

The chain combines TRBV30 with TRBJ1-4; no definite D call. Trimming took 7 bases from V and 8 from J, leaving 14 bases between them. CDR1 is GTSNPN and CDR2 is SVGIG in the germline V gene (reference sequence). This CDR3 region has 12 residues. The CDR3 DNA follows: TGTGCCTCCGGGATCGGCGGGGAAAAACTGTTTTTT. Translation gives CASGIGGEKLFF.

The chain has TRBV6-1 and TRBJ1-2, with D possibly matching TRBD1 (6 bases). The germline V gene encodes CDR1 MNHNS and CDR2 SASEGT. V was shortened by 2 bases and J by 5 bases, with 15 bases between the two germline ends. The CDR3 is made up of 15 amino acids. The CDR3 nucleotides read TGTGCCAGCAGTGAACGGGGTGAGAGGGGGTATGGCTACACCTTC. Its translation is CASSERGERGYGYTF.

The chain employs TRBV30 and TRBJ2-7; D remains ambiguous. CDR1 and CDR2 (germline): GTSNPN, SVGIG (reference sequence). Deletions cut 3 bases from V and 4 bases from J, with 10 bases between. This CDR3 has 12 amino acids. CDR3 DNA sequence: TGTGCCTGGAGGTGGGTTGGGTACGAGCAGTACTTC. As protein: CAWRWVGYEQYF.

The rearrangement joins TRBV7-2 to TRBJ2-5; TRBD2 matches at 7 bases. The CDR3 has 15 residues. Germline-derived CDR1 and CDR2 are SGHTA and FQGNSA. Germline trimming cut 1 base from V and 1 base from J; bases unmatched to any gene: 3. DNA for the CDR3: TGTGCCAGCAGCTTAGTTACTAGCGCCCAAGAGACCCAGTACTTC. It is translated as CASSLVTSAQETQYF.

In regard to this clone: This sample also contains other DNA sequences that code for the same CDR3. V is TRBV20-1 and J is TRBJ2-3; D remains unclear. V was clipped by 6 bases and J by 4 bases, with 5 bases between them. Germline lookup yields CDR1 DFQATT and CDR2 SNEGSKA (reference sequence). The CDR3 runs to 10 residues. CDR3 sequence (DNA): TGCAGTGCATCATCAGATACGCAGTATTTT. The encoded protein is CSASSDTQYF.